These 20 T cell receptor beta chains were all obtained from the same sample, sequenced in a study of T cell responses to AZD1222 COVID-19 vaccine. The data were produced by immunoSEQ multiplex PCR, yet TCRdb's version contains in-frame clones alone and is incomplete. Of 150,000 to 200,000 clones listed, 88% were seen once; the top ten hold over 4%. The material sequenced was peripheral blood, taken 28 days after the second AZD1222 dose. The source of these receptors is an adult who received the AZD1222 COVID-19 vaccine.

The gene calls are TRBV3-1 (or the pseudogene TRBV3-2) and TRBJ2-2; TRBD1 matches at 10 bases. The CDR3 covers 18 residues. J was trimmed by 4 bases and V by 2 bases; bases with no gene match: 10. Looked up from germline, CDR1 is LGHDT and CDR2 is YNNKEL (reference sequence). CDR3 DNA sequence: TGTGCCAGCAGCCAACGCGGACCCGGGGACAGGGGCACCGGGGAGCTGTTTTTT. Residues: CASSQRGPGDRGTGELFF.

The J gene is TRBJ1-2, the V gene TRBV18, with 8 bases identical to TRBD1. The ends lost 6 bases at V and 2 bases at J; junction bases unmatched: 14. The CDR3 runs to 17 residues. The germline gives CDR1 KGHSH, CDR2 LQKENI. CDR3 sequence: CASSLPRGPNTNYGYTF. The CDR3 region has the DNA TGTGCCAGCTCTTTACCCAGGGGGCCGAACACGAACTATGGCTACACCTTC.

The chain combines TRBV4-1 with TRBJ1-4, with no clear D. Trimming removed 2 bases from V and 8 bases from J, with 3 bases in between. The CDR3 is made up of 11 amino acids. Germline V gene data show CDR1 as MGHRA and CDR2 as YSYEKL. CDR3 sequence (DNA): TGCGCCAGCAGCCAACAGGAAAAACTGTTTTTT. Translated: CASSQQEKLFF.

In this sample, this clone turned up once. This chain connects TRBV6-5 to TRBJ2-5; TRBD1 might be the D (5 bases). The CDR3 spans 13 residues. Between the trimmed V and J ends, which lost 8 bases and 2 bases, there was a span of 12 bases. In germline, CDR1 is MNHEY, CDR2 SVGAGI. CDR3: CASWPDSQETQYF. CDR3 in DNA: TGTGCCAGCTGGCCAGACAGTCAAGAGACCCAGTACTTC.

The rearrangement links TRBV5-1 to TRBJ2-1; 8 bases line up with TRBD1. There are 14 residues in the CDR3. Germline values: CDR1 SGHRS, CDR2 YFSETQ. V gave up 3 bases and J gave up 9 bases; unmatched junction bases: 8. The CDR3 reads CASSSIRTGIEQFF. The CDR3 region has the DNA TGCGCCAGCAGCTCGATCCGGACAGGGATTGAGCAGTTCTTC.

The V and J genes are TRBV9 and TRBJ1-3, with TRBD1 as a possible D gene (5 bases). The germline V gene has CDR1 SGDLS and CDR2 YYNGEE. V shed 3 bases and J shed 0 bases, with 13 bases lying between them. The length of the CDR3 is 16 residues. CDR3 sequence (DNA): TGTGCCAGCAGCGCATCGGGACGGCACTCTGGAAACACCATATATTTT. It translates to CASSASGRHSGNTIYF.

This clone was detected a few times. The chain joins TRBV14 to TRBJ1-2; D unclear. Germline V gives CDR1 SGHDN, CDR2 FVKESK. The CDR3 totals 13 residues. Trimming took 0 bases from V and 5 from J, leaving 7 bases between them. CDR3 in DNA: TGTGCCAGCAGCCAAGAGGTTGGGTATGGCTACACCTTC. It yields the protein CASSQEVGYGYTF.

This chain links TRBV7-3 with TRBJ2-3; 10 bases match TRBD1. Trimming removed 5 bases from V and 3 bases from J; junction bases left unmatched: 2. The germline V gene has CDR1 SGHTA and CDR2 FQGTGA. The CDR3 covers 14 residues. The CDR3 DNA sequence: TGTGCCAGCAGCCCGGGACAGGGGACAGATACGCAGTATTTT. Its translation: CASSPGQGTDTQYF.

The rearrangement links TRBV7-6 to TRBJ1-5; perhaps TRBD1 as D (6 bases). Germline CDR1 reads SGHVS; CDR2 reads FNYEAQ. The CDR3 has 15 amino acids. Trimming pared 5 bases from V and 2 bases from J, leaving 13 bases between. The CDR3 reads CASSPGVGGNQPQHF. Written as DNA, the CDR3 is TGTGCCAGCAGCCCAGGGGTCGGGGGCAATCAGCCCCAGCATTTT.

The J gene is TRBJ2-1, the V gene TRBV19, with 7 bases identical to TRBD1. The trim removed 6 bases at V and 3 bases at J, leaving 14 bases unmatched. The germline CDR1 and CDR2 sequences are LNHDA and SQIVND (reference sequence). The length of the CDR3 is 17 residues. CDR3 sequence (DNA): TGTGCCAGTAGCAAAAACTACAGGGGTAGTAACTACAATGAGCAGTTCTTC. This encodes CASSKNYRGSNYNEQFF.

The chain links TRBV7-3 to TRBJ1-1; D is unresolved. Germline V gene data show CDR1 as SGHTA and CDR2 as FQGTGA. Trimming removed 5 bases at V and 4 bases at J, with 14 bases between. The CDR3 is 14 amino acids. CDR3 sequence (DNA): TGTGCCAGCAGCGCTTTACCCTTTATCACTGAAGCTTTCTTT. This encodes CASSALPFITEAFF.

This chain uses TRBV7-8 with TRBJ2-4; D perhaps matches TRBD1 (6 bases). The CDR3 is made up of 12 amino acids. Trimming removed 8 bases at V and 8 bases at J, with 13 bases between. Germline loops: CDR1 SGHVS, CDR2 FQNEAQ. CDR3 DNA sequence: TGTGCCAGCGGAACAGGGTCGGACATTCAGTACTTC. Amino acid sequence: CASGTGSDIQYF. Combining the CDR3 with reference TRBV7-8 and TRBJ2-4 gives the whole variable domain GAGVSQSPRYKVAKRGQDVALRCDPISGHVSLFWYQQALGQGPEFLTYFQNEAQLDKSGLPSDRFFAERPEGSVSTLKIQRTQQEDSAVYLCASGTGSDIQYFGAGTRLSVL.

This rearrangement joins TRBV3-1 (or the pseudogene TRBV3-2) to TRBJ1-2; TRBD1 matches at 8 bases. The CDR3 has 13 amino acids. Germline V gene sequence: CDR1 LGHDT, CDR2 YNNKEL (reference sequence). Trimming took 2 bases from V and 7 from J; bases not matched to a gene: 3. The CDR3, as DNA: TGTGCCAGCAGCCAACAGGGGGCGGGTGGCTACACCTTC. Translated: CASSQQGAGGYTF.

J is TRBJ1-1 and V is TRBV27; D gene uncertain. The V end lost 3 bases, the J end lost 2 bases, and 19 bases lay between the germline ends. CDR3 length: 17 amino acids. Germline V gene data show CDR1 as MNHEY and CDR2 as SMNVEV (reference sequence). The CDR3 DNA is TGTGCCAGCAGTTTGGGTCCTCCTACAGTAGTTAACACTGAAGCTTTCTTT. Translating gives CASSLGPPTVVNTEAFF.

The V gene is TRBV5-1, the J gene TRBJ2-1; 9 bases line up with TRBD1. Germline values: CDR1 SGHRS, CDR2 YFSETQ. This CDR3 is built from 16 residues. Losses at the gene ends were 4 bases for V and 6 bases for J; bases not matched to a gene: 11. The CDR3 nucleotides read TGCGCCAGCAGCGAACAACCGGGACAGGGCACCAATGAGCAGTTCTTC. Residues: CASSEQPGQGTNEQFF. Drawing the rest from reference TRBV5-1 and TRBJ2-1, the complete variable domain is KAGVTQTPRYLIKTRGQQVTLSCSPISGHRSVSWYQQTPGQGLQFLFEYFSETQRNKGNFPGRFSGRQFSNSRSEMNVSTLELGDSALYLCASSEQPGQGTNEQFFGPGTRLTVL.

This chain joins TRBV3-1 (or the pseudogene TRBV3-2) and TRBJ2-3; D assignment may be TRBD1 or TRBD2 (5 bases each). Trimming cost V 4 bases and J 1 base, with 12 bases left between them. The length of the CDR3 is 15 residues. Germline V gene data show CDR1 as LGHDT and CDR2 as YNNKEL (reference sequence). The CDR3 region has the DNA TGTGCCAGCAGCCTCCTCTTGGGGGGCACAGATACGCAGTATTTT. Translated: CASSLLLGGTDTQYF.

The genes are TRBV18 and TRBJ1-3; D is unclear. CDR1 is KGHSH and CDR2 is LQKENI in the germline V gene. Between the trimmed V and J ends, which lost 0 bases and 0 bases, there was a span of 9 bases. The CDR3 is 16 amino acids. The DNA of the CDR3 is TGTGCCAGCTCACCACCCAGTGCCGTCTCTGGAAACACCATATATTTT. This codes for CASSPPSAVSGNTIYF. The full variable domain, in which reference TRBV18 and TRBJ1-3 provide the parts outside the CDR3, is NAGVMQNPRHLVRRRGQEARLRCSPMKGHSHVYWYRQLPEEGLKFMVYLQKENIIDESGMPKERFSAEFPKEGPSILRIQQVVRGDSAAYFCASSPPSAVSGNTIYFGEGSWLTVV.

The chain employs TRBV6-5 and TRBJ2-7; 8 bases agree with TRBD1. The germline V gene encodes CDR1 MNHEY and CDR2 SVGAGI. CDR3 length: 15 amino acids. Unmatched junction bases numbered 12, after V lost 8 bases and J lost 3 bases. The CDR3 nucleotides read TGTGCCAGCCGCCCTCCGACAGGGGAAATCTACGAGCAGTACTTC. It yields the protein CASRPPTGEIYEQYF.

This rearrangement joins TRBV30 to TRBJ2-7; weak D call: TRBD1 (5 bases). V lost 2 bases and J lost 3, with 11 bases in between. Germline-derived CDR1 and CDR2 are GTSNPN and SVGIG (reference sequence). This CDR3 comprises 13 residues. CDR3 loop: CAWSLQDSYEQYF. DNA for the CDR3: TGTGCCTGGAGTTTGCAAGACAGCTACGAGCAGTACTTC.

This rearrangement joins TRBV7-3 to TRBJ1-2, with D perhaps TRBD1 (6 bases). V was trimmed by 5 bases and J by 7 bases, leaving 14 bases between them. Germline CDR1 and CDR2: SGHTA and FQGTGA. The CDR3 covers 13 residues. For the CDR3, the DNA is TGTGCCAGCAGCCCCGGACAGACTGGTGGCTACACCTTC. Translating it yields CASSPGQTGGYTF.